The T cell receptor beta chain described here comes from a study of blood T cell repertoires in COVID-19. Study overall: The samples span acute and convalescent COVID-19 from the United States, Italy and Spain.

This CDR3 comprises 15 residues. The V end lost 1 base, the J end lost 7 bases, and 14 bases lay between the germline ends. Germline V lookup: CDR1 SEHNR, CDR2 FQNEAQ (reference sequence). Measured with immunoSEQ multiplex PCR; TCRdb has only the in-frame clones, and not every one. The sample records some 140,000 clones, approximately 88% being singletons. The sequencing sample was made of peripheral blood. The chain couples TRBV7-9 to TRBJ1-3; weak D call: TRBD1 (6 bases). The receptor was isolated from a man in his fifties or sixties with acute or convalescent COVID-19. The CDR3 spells CASSLVTGLSNTIYF. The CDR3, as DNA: TGTGCCAGCAGCTTAGTAACAGGGTTGTCGAACACCATATATTTT.